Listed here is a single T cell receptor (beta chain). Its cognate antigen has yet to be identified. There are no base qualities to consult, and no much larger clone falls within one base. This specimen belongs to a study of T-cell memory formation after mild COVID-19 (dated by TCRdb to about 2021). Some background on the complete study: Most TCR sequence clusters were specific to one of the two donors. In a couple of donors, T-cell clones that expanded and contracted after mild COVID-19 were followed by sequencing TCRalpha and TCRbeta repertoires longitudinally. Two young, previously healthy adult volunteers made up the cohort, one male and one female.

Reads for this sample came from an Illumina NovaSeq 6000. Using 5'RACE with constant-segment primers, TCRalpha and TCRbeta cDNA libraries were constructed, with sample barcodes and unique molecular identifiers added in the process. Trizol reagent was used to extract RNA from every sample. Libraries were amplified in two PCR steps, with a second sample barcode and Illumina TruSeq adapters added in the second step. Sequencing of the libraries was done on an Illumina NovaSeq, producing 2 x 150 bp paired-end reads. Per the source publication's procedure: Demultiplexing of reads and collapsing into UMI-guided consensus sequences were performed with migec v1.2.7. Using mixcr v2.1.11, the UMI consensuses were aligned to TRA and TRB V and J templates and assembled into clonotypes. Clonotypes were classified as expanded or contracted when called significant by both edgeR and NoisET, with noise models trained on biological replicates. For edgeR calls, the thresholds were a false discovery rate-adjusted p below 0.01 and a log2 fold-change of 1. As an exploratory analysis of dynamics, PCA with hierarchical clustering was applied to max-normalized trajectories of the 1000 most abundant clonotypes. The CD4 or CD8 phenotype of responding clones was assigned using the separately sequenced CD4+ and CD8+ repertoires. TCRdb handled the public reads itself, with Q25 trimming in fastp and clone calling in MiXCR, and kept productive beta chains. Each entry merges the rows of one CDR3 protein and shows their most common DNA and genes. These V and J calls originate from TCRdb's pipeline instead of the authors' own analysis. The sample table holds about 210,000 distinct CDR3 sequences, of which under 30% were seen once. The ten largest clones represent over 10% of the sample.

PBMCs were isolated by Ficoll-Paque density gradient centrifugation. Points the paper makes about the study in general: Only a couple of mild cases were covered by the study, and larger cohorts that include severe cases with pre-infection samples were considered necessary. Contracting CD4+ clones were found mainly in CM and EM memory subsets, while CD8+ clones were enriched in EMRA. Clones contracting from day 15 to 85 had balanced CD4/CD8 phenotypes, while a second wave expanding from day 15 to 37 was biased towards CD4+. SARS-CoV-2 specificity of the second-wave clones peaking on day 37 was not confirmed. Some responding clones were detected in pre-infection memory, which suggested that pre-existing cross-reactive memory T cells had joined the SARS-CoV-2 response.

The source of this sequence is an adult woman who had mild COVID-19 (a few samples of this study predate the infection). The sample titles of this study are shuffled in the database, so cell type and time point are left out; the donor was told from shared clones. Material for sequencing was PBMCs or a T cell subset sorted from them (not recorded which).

The CDR3: CASSSTAWGTDTQYF. The DNA sequence is TGTGCCAGCAGCTCGACAGCGTGGGGCACAGATACGCAGTATTTT. The V and J segments used are TRBV11-1 and TRBJ2-3; the D region possibly corresponds to TRBD1 (5 bases align). The CDR3 goes from the cysteine to the phenylalanine over 15 residues. Just CDR3 DNA is preserved here, 45 bases in frame from base 1. V and J lose 4 bases and 1 base, and a span of 12 bases separates them. Sequences SGHAT (CDR1) and FQDESV (CDR2) are obtained from the germline V gene (reference sequence). With the portions outside the CDR3 filled from the reference TRBV11-1 and TRBJ2-3 genes, the complete variable region becomes EAEVAQSPRYKITEKSQAVAFWCDPISGHATLYWYRQILGQGPELLVQFQDESVVDDSQLPKDRFSAERLKGVDSTLKIQPAELGDSAMYLCASSSTAWGTDTQYFGPGTRLTVL.